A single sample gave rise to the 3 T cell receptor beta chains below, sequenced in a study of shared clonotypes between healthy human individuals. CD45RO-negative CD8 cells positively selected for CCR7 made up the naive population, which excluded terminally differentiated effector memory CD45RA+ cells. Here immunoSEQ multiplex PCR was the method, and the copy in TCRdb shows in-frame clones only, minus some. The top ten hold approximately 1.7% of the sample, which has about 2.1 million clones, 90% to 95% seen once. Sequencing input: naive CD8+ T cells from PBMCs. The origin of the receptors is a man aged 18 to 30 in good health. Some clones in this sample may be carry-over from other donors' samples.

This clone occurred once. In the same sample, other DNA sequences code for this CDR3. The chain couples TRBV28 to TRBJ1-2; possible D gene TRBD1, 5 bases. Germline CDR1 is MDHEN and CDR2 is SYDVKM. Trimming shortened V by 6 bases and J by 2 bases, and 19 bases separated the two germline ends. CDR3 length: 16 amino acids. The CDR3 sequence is CASSFIRDGTNYGYTF. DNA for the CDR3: TGTGCCAGCAGCTTTATCCGGGACGGGACCAACTATGGCTACACCTTC.

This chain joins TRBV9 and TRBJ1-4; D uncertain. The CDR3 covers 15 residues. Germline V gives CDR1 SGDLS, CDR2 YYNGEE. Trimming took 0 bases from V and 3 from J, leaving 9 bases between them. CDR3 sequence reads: CASSVVGAANEKLFF. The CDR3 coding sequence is TGTGCCAGCAGCGTAGTCGGAGCGGCTAATGAAAAACTGTTTTTT.

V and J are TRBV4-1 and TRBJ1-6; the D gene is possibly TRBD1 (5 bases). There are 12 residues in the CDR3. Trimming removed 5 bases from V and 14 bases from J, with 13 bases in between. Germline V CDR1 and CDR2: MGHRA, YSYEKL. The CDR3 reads CASSSLRGALHF. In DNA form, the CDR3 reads TGCGCCAGCAGCTCCCTTCGGGGGGCCCTCCACTTT.